A single sample gave rise to the 13 T cell receptor beta chains below, sequenced in a study of cytomegalovirus exposure and HLA in healthy donors. In the PCR, 60 Vbeta and 13 Jbeta primers were used. Clones were read by immunoSEQ multiplex PCR, and TCRdb kept only the in-frame ones, dropping some. Here the sample spans roughly 80,000 clones, under 80% being singletons. Sequences were obtained from PBMCs. The receptors shown here come from a woman in her 50s in good health and CMV-seropositive.

The chain joins TRBV2 to TRBJ1-2, with 7 bases lining up with TRBD1. Germline V gene lookup returns CDR1 SNHLY and CDR2 FYNNEI. The CDR3 covers 15 residues. The V segment lost 0 bases and the J segment 5 bases; nucleotides outside the gene matches: 6. The CDR3 region has the DNA TGTGCCAGCAGTGAAGCGCAGGGGGGATTTTATGGCTACACCTTC. Amino acids: CASSEAQGGFYGYTF.

V is TRBV5-1 and J is TRBJ2-3; 12 bases align to TRBD2. Germline V lookup: CDR1 SGHRS, CDR2 YFSETQ. There are 20 residues in the CDR3. Trimming at V came to 1 base and at J to 0 bases, leaving 12 bases not matched to a gene. The CDR3 protein is CASSLPGYRLAGASTDTQYF. For the CDR3, the DNA is TGCGCCAGCAGCTTGCCTGGGTATAGACTAGCGGGGGCTAGCACAGATACGCAGTATTTT.

V is TRBV11-2 and J is TRBJ2-5; TRBD1 might be the D (6 bases). Germline lookup yields CDR1 SGHAT and CDR2 FQNNGV. Trimming took off 5 bases at V and 5 bases at J, with 9 bases between the two ends. This CDR3 spans 12 amino acids. The CDR3 DNA follows: TGTGCCAGCAGCGGTAGGGGGGAGACCCAGTACTTC. Residues: CASSGRGETQYF.

The V gene is TRBV9, the J gene TRBJ2-1; TRBD1 matches at 10 bases. V dropped 6 bases and J dropped 9; count of bases not matched to a gene: 9. The CDR3 has 14 amino acids. Germline loops: CDR1 SGDLS, CDR2 YYNGEE. Here the CDR3 DNA reads TGTGCCAGCACTAGACAGGGGGCTCACAGTGAGCAGTTCTTC. Its translation is CASTRQGAHSEQFF.

Note on this clone: A junction end diverges from the germline sequence, so it may reflect a read error. The CDR3 region has the DNA TGTGCTAGCAGCTTATGGGGCGCAGAGACCCAGTACTTC. Protein product: CASSLWGAETQYF. The rearrangement joins TRBV7-7 to TRBJ2-5; tentatively, D is TRBD1 (5 bases). CDR3 size: 13 residues. The germline V gene encodes CDR1 SSHAT and CDR2 FNYEAQ (reference sequence). The entire variable domain, with the rest obtained from reference TRBV7-7 and TRBJ2-5, is as follows: GAGVSQSPRYKVTKRGQDVTLRCDPISSHATLYWYQQALGQGPEFLTYFNYEAQPDKSGLPSDRFSAERPEGSISTLTIQRTEQRDSAMYRCASSLWGAETQYFGPGTRLLVL.

The rearrangement joins TRBV10-1 to TRBJ2-5, with D uncertain. Per the germline V gene, CDR1 is WNHNN and CDR2 is SYGVQD (reference sequence). The CDR3 contains 12 residues. V was trimmed by 4 bases and J by 5 bases, leaving 8 bases between them. CDR3: CASSGSDETQYF. The CDR3 coding sequence is TGCGCCAGCAGTGGCAGCGACGAGACCCAGTACTTC.

The chain joins TRBV11-2 to TRBJ2-5, with 9 bases identical to TRBD2. Germline V CDR1 and CDR2: SGHAT, FQNNGV. V trimming: 5 bases; J trimming: 5 bases; junction bases outside the gene matches: 6. The CDR3 contains 14 residues. The CDR3 DNA reads TGTGCCAGCAGCCCTGCGACTAGCGGCGAGACCCAGTACTTC. Amino acids: CASSPATSGETQYF.

The chain uses TRBV18 and TRBJ2-7; D possibly corresponds to TRBD1 (6 bases). The CDR3 sequence is 14 residues long. Trimming removed 3 bases at V and 2 bases at J, with 11 bases between. Germline CDR1 reads KGHSH; CDR2 reads LQKENI. The CDR3 nucleotides read TGTGCCAGCTCACCCCGGGACAACCCCTACGAGCAGTACGTC. Amino acid sequence: CASSPRDNPYEQYV.

This clone came up a few times. The chain has TRBV13 and TRBJ2-1, with 13 nucleotides matching TRBD2. Trimming took 5 bases from V and 10 from J; bases not matched to a gene: 8. The CDR3 has 15 amino acids. The germline CDR1 and CDR2 sequences are PRHDT and FYEKMQ (reference sequence). This chain's CDR3 is CASSAGLAGPREQFF. The DNA of the CDR3 is TGTGCCAGCAGCGCGGGACTAGCGGGGCCCCGCGAGCAGTTCTTC.

The rearrangement uses TRBV19 and TRBJ2-4; 8 bases are shared with TRBD2. The CDR3 runs 16 residues. Germline loops: CDR1 LNHDA, CDR2 SQIVND (reference sequence). V lost 2 bases to trimming and J lost 5 bases; unmatched junction nucleotides: 8. Here the CDR3 DNA reads TGTGCCAGTAGTATATGGGGCGTCGGGAGGGAAAACATTCAGTACTTC. Translating it yields CASSIWGVGRENIQYF.

The chain combines TRBV27 with TRBJ1-2, with 12 bases that match TRBD1. CDR1 and CDR2 from the germline V gene are MNHEY and SMNVEV (reference sequence). V dropped 4 bases and J dropped 5; count of bases not matched to a gene: 2. This CDR3 is built from 14 residues. CDR3 bases: TGTGCCAGCAGTTCGGGACAGGGGGCGTATGGCTACACCTTC. Its protein product is CASSSGQGAYGYTF.

V usage is TRBV7-2 and J usage is TRBJ1-2; TRBD1 is a possible D gene (5 bases). Trimming left V 1 base short and J 3 bases short, with 9 bases between. CDR3 length equals 14 residues. Germline V gene lookup returns CDR1 SGHTA and CDR2 FQGNSA. The CDR3 DNA is TGTGCCAGCAGCTTAGATCAGGGCTACTATGGCTACACCTTC. This codes for CASSLDQGYYGYTF.

The V and J genes are TRBV7-3 and TRBJ2-5; D possibly corresponds to TRBD2 (6 bases). The CDR3 has 16 residues. Germline lookup yields CDR1 SGHTA and CDR2 FQGTGA. V lost 2 bases and J lost 7, with 20 bases in between. CDR3 in DNA: TGTGCCAGCAGCTTAGGGCGCTCGGGACTTGAGGCGACCCAGTACTTC. Its protein product is CASSLGRSGLEATQYF. Complete variable domain (other parts from reference TRBV7-3 and TRBJ2-5): GAGVSQTPSNKVTEKGKYVELRCDPISGHTALYWYRQSLGQGPEFLIYFQGTGAADDSGLPNDRFFAVRPEGSVSTLKIQRTERGDSAVYLCASSLGRSGLEATQYFGPGTRLLVL.